The 20 T cell receptor beta chains presented below share a single source sample, sequenced in a study of technical replicates of blood from a few donors. Libraries were prepared by immunoSEQ multiplex PCR; TCRdb keeps only in-frame clonotypes and omits some of them. Seen here are 76,000 or so clones, roughly 90% observed once, and the top ten hold around 0.24%. Sequenced: T cells isolated from PBMCs. The source of these receptors is a human donor in good health.

This chain joins TRBV6-5 and TRBJ1-2; 10 nucleotides agree with TRBD1. The germline gives CDR1 MNHEY, CDR2 SVGAGI. V was clipped by 5 bases and J by 6 bases; unmatched bases: 3. The CDR3 has 13 residues. The CDR3 nucleotides are TGTGCCAGCAGTGAGGGACAGGGGAATGGCTACACCTTC. Amino acid sequence: CASSEGQGNGYTF.

V and J are TRBV12-5 and TRBJ1-2, with D maybe TRBD1 (5 bases). Germline CDR1 reads LGHNT; CDR2 reads FRNRAP. Trimming stripped 6 bases from V and 10 bases from J, with 12 bases between. The CDR3 is made up of 11 amino acids. Written as DNA, the CDR3 is TGTGCTAGTGGGTGGCAGGGATTCTACACCTTC. It encodes CASGWQGFYTF.

The chain recombines TRBV30 with TRBJ1-3; possible D gene TRBD1, 6 bases. V was clipped by 4 bases and J by 4 bases, with 8 bases between them. CDR3 length: 12 residues. Germline loops: CDR1 GTSNPN, CDR2 SVGIG (reference sequence). The CDR3 here is CAWNTGGNTIYF. The CDR3, as DNA: TGTGCCTGGAATACAGGGGGAAACACCATATATTTT.

The gene calls are TRBV28 and TRBJ2-7, with 11 nucleotides matching TRBD2. Germline lookup yields CDR1 MDHEN and CDR2 SYDVKM. The CDR3 covers 13 residues. V was clipped by 7 bases and J by 12 bases; unmatched bases: 11. The CDR3 region is CASNDVTSGSRYF. The CDR3 region has the DNA TGTGCCAGCAATGATGTCACTAGCGGGAGTCGGTACTTC. The entire variable domain, with the rest obtained from reference TRBV28 and TRBJ2-7, is as follows: DVKVTQSSRYLVKRTGEKVFLECVQDMDHENMFWYRQDPGLGLRLIYFSYDVKMKEKGDIPEGYSVSREKKERFSLILESASTNQTSMYLCASNDVTSGSRYFGPGTRLTVT.

In regard to this clone: The germline gene is not matched at one end of the junction; a read error may be the cause. This rearrangement joins TRBV7-7 to TRBJ2-1; D possibly corresponds to TRBD2 (5 bases). CDR3 length equals 13 residues. Germline V gives CDR1 SSHAT, CDR2 FNYEAQ (reference sequence). This CDR3 reads CASSLGGGNEQFF. Here the CDR3 DNA reads TGTGCTAGCAGCTTAGGAGGCGGCAATGAGCAGTTCTTC.

This clone was seen just once. V usage is TRBV29-1 and J usage is TRBJ2-1; 9 bases fit TRBD2. From germline, CDR1 is SQVTM and CDR2 ANQGSEA. V dropped 2 bases and J dropped 7; count of bases not matched to a gene: 6. This CDR3 is 14 amino acids long. CDR3 loop: CSVEYLAGSNEQFF. DNA of the CDR3: TGCAGCGTTGAATATCTAGCGGGATCGAATGAGCAGTTCTTC.

V usage is TRBV20-1 and J usage is TRBJ1-2; D ambiguous. The CDR3 has 11 amino acids. Per germline, CDR1 DFQATT and CDR2 SNEGSKA (reference sequence). The germline V and J ends were trimmed by 6 bases and 8 bases, with 13 bases remaining between them. CDR3 coding DNA: TGCAGTGCGCAGACTAGGGTGGGCTACACCTTC. Protein: CSAQTRVGYTF.

The chain uses TRBV7-9 and TRBJ2-5; tentatively, D is TRBD1 (5 bases). Germline CDR1 is SEHNR and CDR2 is FQNEAQ (reference sequence). CDR3 size: 13 residues. Trimming stripped 5 bases from V and 3 bases from J, with 10 bases between. The CDR3 sequence: CASSRTGKETQYF. The CDR3 DNA reads TGTGCCAGCAGCCGCACAGGAAAAGAGACCCAGTACTTC.

V gene TRBV25-1 combines with J gene TRBJ1-1; no firm D call. V lost 1 base, J lost 1 base, and 10 bases lay in between. The CDR3 consists of 15 residues. Germline V gene sequence: CDR1 MGHDK, CDR2 SYGVNS. The CDR3: CASSESQRGNTEAFF. The CDR3 DNA is TGTGCCAGCAGTGAATCCCAGCGGGGGAACACTGAAGCTTTCTTT.

As for this clone: The same CDR3 also results from other DNA sequences found in this sample. The J gene is TRBJ1-3, the V gene TRBV5-1; D uncertain. The CDR3 length is 14 residues. Germline V gene sequence: CDR1 SGHRS, CDR2 YFSETQ. Trimming removed 0 bases at V and 0 bases at J, with 4 bases between. Here the CDR3 reads CASSLGSSGNTIYF. The CDR3 DNA reads TGCGCCAGCAGCTTGGGTAGCTCTGGAAACACCATATATTTT.

There are a few counts of this clone. The genes are TRBV5-1 and TRBJ1-1, with TRBD1 identical over 7 bases. The J segment lost 5 bases and the V segment lost 4 bases, leaving 8 bases of the junction unmatched. Per the germline V gene, CDR1 is SGHRS and CDR2 is YFSETQ. This CDR3 is built from 14 residues. Written as DNA, the CDR3 is TGCGCCAGCAGCCTACAGGGGTGGCGGACTGAAGCTTTCTTT. Its translation is CASSLQGWRTEAFF.

This chain links TRBV6-1 with TRBJ2-7; no clear D gene. The CDR3 consists of 15 residues. Germline-derived CDR1 and CDR2 are MNHNS and SASEGT. V was clipped by 11 bases and J by 5 bases, with 25 bases between them. CDR3 protein: CAVEVRRAAWDEQYF. In DNA, the CDR3 is TGTGCCGTTGAAGTCAGGCGAGCAGCTTGGGACGAGCAGTACTTC.

This clone showed up just once. The J gene is TRBJ2-1, the V gene TRBV19, with D tentatively TRBD1 (7 bases). CDR1 and CDR2 from the germline V gene are LNHDA and SQIVND (reference sequence). The CDR3 has 13 amino acids. Trimming removed 11 bases from V and 0 bases from J, with 11 bases in between. CDR3 DNA: TGTGCCTCCCAGGGGGGCTCCTACAATGAGCAGTTCTTC. Translated, it gives CASQGGSYNEQFF.

This sequence joins TRBV4-1 and TRBJ2-1; D perhaps matches TRBD1 (6 bases). The germline V and J ends were trimmed by 2 bases and 3 bases, with 17 bases remaining between them. CDR3 size: 17 residues. The V gene's germline CDR1 is MGHRA and CDR2 YSYEKL. The CDR3 nucleotides read TGCGCCAGCAGCCAAAGTCTACAGGGCATATTCTACAATGAGCAGTTCTTC. Residues: CASSQSLQGIFYNEQFF.

J is TRBJ2-1 and V is TRBV2; a possible D gene is TRBD1 (6 bases). The germline V gene has CDR1 SNHLY and CDR2 FYNNEI. There are 14 residues in the CDR3. Between the trimmed V and J ends, which lost 6 bases and 4 bases, there was a span of 13 bases. The CDR3 protein is CASSPDRRYNEQFF. For the CDR3, the DNA is TGTGCCAGCAGCCCAGACAGGAGGTACAATGAGCAGTTCTTC.

J is TRBJ1-4 and V is TRBV5-1, with D perhaps matching TRBD1 (5 bases). The germline V and J ends were trimmed by 1 base and 3 bases, with 13 bases remaining between them. CDR3 length: 16 residues. The germline V gene encodes CDR1 SGHRS and CDR2 YFSETQ. The CDR3 DNA is TGCGCCAGCAGCTTGCGGGGGTTTCAGTCTAATGAAAAACTGTTTTTT. This encodes CASSLRGFQSNEKLFF.

The CDR3 nucleotides are TGTGCCAGCAGCTTAGCCACGACAGGTTTTGAGCAGTTCTTC. The encoded protein is CASSLATTGFEQFF. The rearrangement joins TRBV11-2 to TRBJ2-1, with D possibly TRBD1 on 6 matching bases. V dropped 1 base and J dropped 9 bases, with 13 bases sitting between them. The CDR3 is 14 amino acids. Germline lookup yields CDR1 SGHAT and CDR2 FQNNGV.

V and J are TRBV28 and TRBJ1-2; D gene uncertain. Between the trimmed V and J ends, which lost 3 bases and 4 bases, there was a span of 12 bases. The V gene's germline CDR1 is MDHEN and CDR2 SYDVKM. The CDR3 totals 14 residues. CDR3 coding DNA: TGTGCCAGCAGTTTTTCCGTCCCCTTCTATGGCTACACCTTC. This translates into CASSFSVPFYGYTF.

The chain links TRBV28 to TRBJ2-4; a weak D match, TRBD2 (5 bases). The germline V gene encodes CDR1 MDHEN and CDR2 SYDVKM. Trimming removed 3 bases from V and 0 bases from J, with 15 bases in between. The CDR3 is 17 amino acids. For the CDR3, the DNA is TGTGCCAGCAGTTTTCAGGATGGGAGAATAGCCAAAAACATTCAGTACTTC. Translation: CASSFQDGRIAKNIQYF.

The gene calls are TRBV28 and TRBJ1-3; D perhaps matches TRBD1 (5 bases). CDR1 is MDHEN, CDR2 SYDVKM, per germline. The CDR3 totals 14 residues. V was cut by 5 bases and J by 0 bases, with 8 bases left in between. CDR3 DNA: TGTGCCAGCAGTCAGGGAAGCTCTGGAAACACCATATATTTT. It codes for CASSQGSSGNTIYF.